This entry lists 27 T cell receptor beta chains sequenced from one sample in a study of T cell repertoires in cytomegalovirus infection. TCRdb analysed the reads with MiXCR anew, one entry per CDR3 protein. The table has roughly 80,000 distinct CDR3 sequences, around 40% seen once; the top ten hold over 90%. Which antigens these TCRs recognize remains unknown. Sequences were derived from CD8+ T cells from cultured PBMCs, sampled from culture after CMV antigen stimulation. Every receptor here comes from a human donor in good health (CMV status not recorded). Some clones in this sample may be carry-over from other donors' samples.

This clonotype turned up a few times. The chain uses TRBV10-3 and TRBJ1-4; D might be TRBD1 (6 bases). V was shortened by 2 bases and J by 6 bases, with 22 bases between the two germline ends. The length of the CDR3 is 18 residues. The germline V gene encodes CDR1 ENHRY and CDR2 SYGVKD. In DNA, the CDR3 is TGTGCCATCAGTGAGATTTGGGCCCAGTCGACAGGTGATGAAAAACTGTTTTTT. Translating it yields CAISEIWAQSTGDEKLFF.

This clonotype was found a few times. The CDR3 reads CASSLYVRGTEAFF. CDR3 nucleotides: TGTGCCAGCAGCTTGTACGTTCGGGGGACTGAAGCTTTCTTT. The chain couples TRBV7-9 to TRBJ1-1; D possibly corresponds to TRBD1 (5 bases). The CDR3 covers 14 residues. Trimming took off 3 bases at V and 5 bases at J, with 13 bases between the two ends. The germline V gene encodes CDR1 SEHNR and CDR2 FQNEAQ (reference sequence). The whole variable domain, filled in from reference TRBV7-9 and TRBJ1-1, reads DTGVSQNPRHKITKRGQNVTFRCDPISEHNRLYWYRQTLGQGPEFLTYFQNEAQLEKSRLLSDRFSAERPKGSFSTLEIQRTEQGDSAMYLCASSLYVRGTEAFFGQGTRLTVV.

The V gene is TRBV2, the J gene TRBJ2-5, with 8 bases matching TRBD2. The CDR3 is made up of 15 amino acids. V was clipped by 8 bases and J by 5 bases; unmatched bases: 13. Germline-derived CDR1 and CDR2 are SNHLY and FYNNEI. CDR3 in DNA: TGTGCCAGCGGGGAGGTAGCGGGGACGGCGGAGACCCAGTACTTC. Translating gives CASGEVAGTAETQYF.

The chain uses TRBV29-1 and TRBJ2-3; 9 nucleotides agree with TRBD1. The CDR3 covers 16 residues. J gave up 4 bases and V 4 bases, and 12 bases lay outside the gene matches. Looked up from germline, CDR1 is SQVTM and CDR2 is ANQGSEA. The DNA of the CDR3 is TGCAGCGTTGTTCTTCTACGGGACAGGGACGCAGATACGCAGTATTTT. Translating it yields CSVVLLRDRDADTQYF.

This clonotype was seen more than once but under ten times. The chain carries TRBV27 and TRBJ2-7; tentative D call: TRBD1 (5 bases). From germline, CDR1 is MNHEY and CDR2 SMNVEV (reference sequence). V was clipped by 0 bases and J by 7 bases, with 19 bases between them. The CDR3 is 16 residues long. The CDR3 bases are TGTGCCAGCAGTTTATCTACAGGCAGCCTCATCGGGGAGCAGTACTTC. The encoded protein is CASSLSTGSLIGEQYF.

Only a few counts were recorded for this clonotype. V is TRBV4-1 and J is TRBJ1-3; 11 bases fit TRBD1. The CDR3 extends over 19 amino acids. Germline V gene lookup returns CDR1 MGHRA and CDR2 YSYEKL. With V trimmed by 2 bases and J by 2 bases, 11 bases remained unmatched. The CDR3 loop reads CASSQPGQGGESAGNTIYF. For the CDR3, the DNA is TGCGCCAGCAGCCAACCGGGACAGGGGGGGGAGTCCGCTGGAAACACCATATATTTT.

The table lists this clonotype with many counts. The chain employs TRBV4-1 and TRBJ1-1; 8 bases are a match to TRBD1. Germline V gene sequence: CDR1 MGHRA, CDR2 YSYEKL. The CDR3 has 14 residues. The trim removed 1 base at V and 6 bases at J, leaving 4 bases unmatched. CDR3: CASSQGGQVPEAFF. CDR3 bases: TGCGCCAGCAGCCAAGGGGGACAGGTCCCTGAAGCTTTCTTT.

V is TRBV29-1 and J is TRBJ2-1, with D possibly being TRBD2 (6 bases). Trimming took off 4 bases at V and 6 bases at J, with 22 bases between the two ends. Per the germline V gene, CDR1 is SQVTM and CDR2 is ANQGSEA. This CDR3 is 16 amino acids long. As DNA, the CDR3 is TGCAGCGTTGGAACTCCGACTAGGGGCTGGGGCAATGAGCAGTTCTTC. Translated: CSVGTPTRGWGNEQFF.

This clonotype was found a few times. The chain uses TRBV4-2 and TRBJ1-3; tentative D call: TRBD1 (6 bases). V gave up 0 bases and J gave up 4 bases, with 10 bases separating them. There are 15 residues in the CDR3. Germline CDR1 LGHNA, CDR2 YNFKEQ. The CDR3 loop is CASSQDRGWGNTIYF. Here the CDR3 DNA reads TGTGCCAGCAGCCAAGACAGGGGATGGGGAAACACCATATATTTT.

The rearrangement uses TRBV7-8 and TRBJ1-2; D may be TRBD1 (6 bases). Between the trimmed V and J ends, which lost 5 bases and 3 bases, there was a span of 19 bases. The CDR3 sequence is 16 residues long. CDR1 SGHVS and CDR2 FQNEAQ come from the germline V gene. The chain's CDR3 is CASSSPDSLTDYGYTF. The CDR3 DNA follows: TGTGCCAGCAGCAGTCCGGACAGTCTAACGGACTATGGCTACACCTTC.

This clonotype was detected only a few times. The CDR3 loop reads CATSRSVNTEAFF. The CDR3 DNA reads TGTGCCACCAGCAGGAGTGTTAACACTGAAGCTTTCTTT. V usage is TRBV15 and J usage is TRBJ1-1; no definite D call. Deletions cut 3 bases from V and 2 bases from J, with 7 bases between. This CDR3 spans 13 amino acids. The germline CDR1 and CDR2 sequences are LNHNV and YYDKDF (reference sequence).

V is TRBV7-9 and J is TRBJ1-2; no firm D call. The CDR3 is 13 amino acids. The germline V and J ends were trimmed by 5 bases and 6 bases, with 13 bases remaining between them. CDR1 is SEHNR and CDR2 is FQNEAQ in the germline V gene (reference sequence). As DNA, the CDR3 is TGTGCCAGCAGCCACGACCCCAGAAATGGCTACACCTTC. Amino acid sequence: CASSHDPRNGYTF.

This clonotype was seen a few times. This rearrangement joins TRBV12-3 or TRBV12-4 to TRBJ1-5; D is undetermined. The V end was cut by 5 bases, the J end by 7 bases, with 12 bases between. The CDR3 sequence is 13 residues long. DNA of the CDR3: TGTGCCAGCAGTCCCCCTGGCTCCCAGCCCCAGCATTTT. Encoded protein: CASSPPGSQPQHF.

This clonotype was counted at least ten times. J is TRBJ2-3 and V is TRBV7-2; D remains unclear. This CDR3 spans 15 amino acids. Germline CDR1 and CDR2: SGHTA and FQGNSA. With 0 bases removed from V and 2 bases from J, the gap between germline ends came to 9 bases. DNA of the CDR3: TGTGCCAGCAGCTTAGCGCTTAGAGTCACAGATACGCAGTATTTT. It specifies CASSLALRVTDTQYF.

This clonotype was detected a few times. The gene calls are TRBV7-9 and TRBJ2-2, with D unresolved. V was pared by 9 bases and J by 2 bases, with 19 bases between. This CDR3 is 16 amino acids long. Germline V gene sequence: CDR1 SEHNR, CDR2 FQNEAQ (reference sequence). CDR3 in DNA: TGTGCCAGTCAATCCCCCACCCAACTAAACACCGGGGAGCTGTTTTTT. This gives the protein CASQSPTQLNTGELFF. The full variable domain, in which reference TRBV7-9 and TRBJ2-2 provide the parts outside the CDR3, is DTGVSQNPRHKITKRGQNVTFRCDPISEHNRLYWYRQTLGQGPEFLTYFQNEAQLEKSRLLSDRFSAERPKGSFSTLEIQRTEQGDSAMYLCASQSPTQLNTGELFFGEGSRLTVL.

The gene calls are TRBV15 and TRBJ1-1; a possible D gene is TRBD1 (5 bases). Germline V CDR1 and CDR2: LNHNV, YYDKDF (reference sequence). The CDR3 spans 13 residues. Trimming pared 1 base from V and 8 bases from J, leaving 11 bases between. CDR3 in DNA: TGTGCCACCAGCAGAGCGGGGCGGGACGAAGCTTTCTTT. Encoded protein: CATSRAGRDEAFF.

The rearrangement uses TRBV4-3 and TRBJ2-3, with no clear D. Germline CDR1 reads LGHNA; CDR2 reads YSLEER. The ends were cut back, 3 bases at V and 2 bases at J, with 15 bases in the middle. The CDR3 runs to 16 residues. The CDR3 bases are TGCGCCAGCAGCCACCTTTTCCCTCCTGCCACAGATACGCAGTATTTT. It is translated as CASSHLFPPATDTQYF.

V usage is TRBV12-3 or TRBV12-4 and J usage is TRBJ1-5; a possible D gene is TRBD1 (6 bases). This CDR3 has 15 amino acids. Trimming removed 6 bases from V and 8 bases from J, with 20 bases in between. The CDR3 DNA is TGTGCCAGCAGGTTAACAGGGTATCCCGGTGAGCCCCAGCATTTT. Translated: CASRLTGYPGEPQHF.

The rearrangement joins TRBV7-2 to TRBJ1-6; 10 bases are a match to TRBD1. CDR3 length: 14 amino acids. With V trimmed by 5 bases and J by 8 bases, 3 bases remained unmatched. Germline CDR1 reads SGHTA; CDR2 reads FQGNSA. The CDR3 region has the DNA TGTGCCAGCAGCCCGGGGACAGGGGATTCACCCCTCCACTTT. Protein: CASSPGTGDSPLHF.

The chain has TRBV20-1 and TRBJ1-2; D is unresolved. The V gene lost 6 bases and the J gene lost 7 bases, with 15 bases spanning the gap. Germline V gene lookup returns CDR1 DFQATT and CDR2 SNEGSKA (reference sequence). This CDR3 spans 12 amino acids. The CDR3: CSAPTSWGGYTF. The CDR3 region has the DNA TGCAGTGCCCCGACGTCCTGGGGTGGCTACACCTTC.

This clonotype was found many times. The chain links TRBV7-9 to TRBJ1-1, with D maybe TRBD1 (5 bases). CDR3 size: 15 residues. V was shortened by 5 bases and J by 7 bases, with 20 bases between the two germline ends. CDR1 and CDR2 (germline): SEHNR, FQNEAQ (reference sequence). CDR3 bases: TGTGCCAGCAGCCAGGGCCCCGGACGACAGATTGAAGCTTTCTTT. Its translation is CASSQGPGRQIEAFF.

The genes are TRBV24-1 and TRBJ2-2; 15 nucleotides match TRBD2. CDR3 size: 21 residues. Trimming cost V 1 base and J 2 bases; bases outside gene matches: 10. Germline assignment: CDR1 KGHDR and CDR2 SFDVKD. In DNA form, the CDR3 reads TGTGCCACCAGTGATTTTGGCCCGGGACTAGCGGGGGGATTCAACACCGGGGAGCTGTTTTTT. This encodes CATSDFGPGLAGGFNTGELFF.

The CDR3 DNA reads TGTGCCAGCAGCCTCCCGTCGCCGGGCGCGGGTAGAAACTATGGCTACACCTTC. This encodes CASSLPSPGAGRNYGYTF. The rearrangement uses TRBV7-9 and TRBJ1-2; D unresolved. This CDR3 contains 18 residues. The V and J ends lost 5 bases and 2 bases respectively, with 24 bases between them. Germline CDR1 is SEHNR and CDR2 is FQNEAQ (reference sequence).

This clonotype was observed a handful of times. The chain combines TRBV7-4 with TRBJ2-7; possibly TRBD1 for D (5 bases). Per the germline V gene, CDR1 is SGHVT and CDR2 is SQSDAQ. Trimming stripped 5 bases from V and 4 bases from J, with 9 bases between. The CDR3 is made up of 12 amino acids. CDR3 residues: CASSATVYEQYF. CDR3 nucleotide sequence: TGTGCCAGCAGCGCGACAGTATACGAGCAGTACTTC.

The sample holds a few counts of this clonotype. The chain links TRBV14 to TRBJ1-1; tentatively, D is TRBD1 (5 bases). The V end lost 0 bases, the J end lost 10 bases, and 24 bases lay between the germline ends. The germline CDR1 and CDR2 sequences are SGHDN and FVKESK. This CDR3 region has 17 residues. The CDR3 reads CASSQDLYGTPLGGAFF. CDR3 in DNA: TGTGCCAGCAGCCAAGATCTTTACGGGACCCCTCTCGGCGGAGCTTTCTTT.

The rearrangement links TRBV7-8 to TRBJ2-6; either TRBD1 or TRBD2 may fit D (5 bases each). V lost 1 base and J lost 0, with 10 bases in between. CDR1 SGHVS and CDR2 FQNEAQ come from the germline V gene. This CDR3 is built from 17 residues. The DNA of the CDR3 is TGTGCCAGCAGCTTAGTGTGGGACCTCTCTGGGGCCAACGTCCTGACTTTC. This sequence encodes CASSLVWDLSGANVLTF.

This clonotype was seen only once. The chain combines TRBV4-1 with TRBJ1-3; 9 bases are shared with TRBD1. Unmatched junction bases numbered 8, after V lost 8 bases and J lost 0 bases. The CDR3 has 16 residues. The germline CDR1 and CDR2 sequences are MGHRA and YSYEKL. DNA for the CDR3: TGCGCCAGCGGGCCACAGGGGGCGAGCTCTGGAAACACCATATATTTT. As protein: CASGPQGASSGNTIYF.